Presented here are 21 T cell receptor beta chains from one specimen sequenced in a study of blood T cell repertoires in COVID-19. Assay: immunoSEQ multiplex PCR; the TCRdb copy retains only in-frame clones and omits some. The data contain about 75,000 clones, roughly 90% of them seen just once; the ten biggest clones take up around 7%. Sequencing used peripheral blood. The receptors here all came from a human donor in a cohort sampled during active COVID-19.

The rearrangement joins TRBV6-5 to TRBJ1-1, with a weak D call TRBD1 (5 bases). The CDR3 runs 15 residues. Germline CDR1 MNHEY, CDR2 SVGAGI. Between the trimmed V and J ends, which lost 8 bases and 1 base, there was a span of 17 bases. The CDR3 protein is CASSVIGGTNTEAFF. The CDR3 bases are TGTGCCAGCTCCGTTATCGGGGGAACGAACACTGAAGCTTTCTTT.

The chain joins TRBV27 to TRBJ1-1; no clear D gene. The V gene's germline CDR1 is MNHEY and CDR2 SMNVEV (reference sequence). The CDR3 length is 16 residues. V dropped 3 bases and J dropped 1 base, with 15 bases sitting between them. The CDR3 reads CASSFGFGSRNTEAFF. The CDR3, as DNA: TGTGCCAGCAGTTTCGGTTTTGGGAGTAGGAACACTGAAGCTTTCTTT.

The V and J genes are TRBV10-3 and TRBJ1-6; TRBD1 aligns across 8 bases. V lost 6 bases to trimming and J lost 8 bases; unmatched junction nucleotides: 9. The germline V gene encodes CDR1 ENHRY and CDR2 SYGVKD. The CDR3 length is 15 residues. Here the CDR3 DNA reads TGTGCCATCAGCTCTGACAGGGGCCACGATTCACCCCTCCACTTT. It specifies CAISSDRGHDSPLHF.

CDR3 protein: CAWSVGGTGSDTQYF. The CDR3 nucleotides read TGTGCCTGGAGTGTAGGGGGGACAGGGTCGGATACGCAGTATTTT. V and J are TRBV30 and TRBJ2-3, with 9 bases fitting TRBD1. The germline CDR1 and CDR2 sequences are GTSNPN and SVGIG (reference sequence). J was trimmed by 6 bases and V by 0 bases; bases with no gene match: 7. This CDR3 region has 15 residues.

The chain links TRBV7-8 to TRBJ2-2; tentative D call: TRBD1 (6 bases). This CDR3 spans 16 amino acids. V lost 0 bases to trimming and J lost 6 bases, with 14 bases between them. The germline CDR1 and CDR2 sequences are SGHVS and FQNEAQ. The chain's CDR3 is CASSLASRGGSGELFF. CDR3 coding DNA: TGTGCCAGCAGCTTAGCGTCCAGGGGCGGGTCCGGGGAGCTGTTTTTT.

V and J are TRBV25-1 and TRBJ1-1; TRBD1 might be the D (6 bases). CDR1 and CDR2 from the germline V gene are MGHDK and SYGVNS. The CDR3 has 15 residues. V was clipped by 8 bases and J by 1 base, with 17 bases between them. This chain's CDR3 is CASATPGTPNTEAFF. The CDR3 DNA is TGTGCCAGCGCCACCCCCGGGACACCGAACACTGAAGCTTTCTTT.

V is TRBV27 and J is TRBJ1-2; D is unresolved. V lost 6 bases and J 8 bases, leaving 13 bases between the germline ends. Germline V gene lookup returns CDR1 MNHEY and CDR2 SMNVEV (reference sequence). The CDR3 has 12 residues. In nucleotides, the CDR3 is TGTGCCAGCAGGGGCCCCCTCGGAGGCTACACCTTC. As protein: CASRGPLGGYTF.

V gene TRBV14 combines with J gene TRBJ2-3; D is possibly TRBD2 (7 bases). Germline-derived CDR1 and CDR2 are SGHDN and FVKESK. This CDR3 has 13 amino acids. V was shortened by 6 bases and J by 5 bases, with 12 bases between the two germline ends. The CDR3 reads CASSRGAVDTQYF. As DNA, the CDR3 is TGTGCCAGCAGTCGGGGGGCGGTAGATACGCAGTATTTT.

V gene TRBV6-2 or TRBV6-3 combines with J gene TRBJ1-5; 7 bases fit TRBD1. Germline-derived CDR1 and CDR2 are MNHEY and SVGEGT. J lost 4 bases, V lost 3 bases, and 12 bases had no gene match. The CDR3 consists of 17 residues. In DNA form, the CDR3 reads TGTGCCAGCAGTTATGGGGCCTTGGGGACAGAAAATCAGCCCCAGCATTTT. It is translated as CASSYGALGTENQPQHF.

This rearrangement joins TRBV5-6 to TRBJ2-5; 10 bases agree with TRBD2. The CDR3 sequence is 18 residues long. CDR1 is SGHDT and CDR2 is YYEEEE in the germline V gene. J lost 2 bases, V lost 0 bases, and 10 bases had no gene match. CDR3 DNA sequence: TGTGCCAGCAGCTTGGCCGGGGGAGCGGGGGGGCGGCAAGAGACCCAGTACTTC. This encodes CASSLAGGAGGRQETQYF.

The chain carries TRBV3-1 (or the pseudogene TRBV3-2) and TRBJ2-1; D gene ambiguous. The CDR3 totals 15 residues. CDR1 LGHDT and CDR2 YNNKEL come from the germline V gene (reference sequence). With 0 bases removed from V and 5 bases from J, the gap between germline ends came to 11 bases. CDR3 region: CASSQDLRSDNEQFF. The CDR3 region has the DNA TGTGCCAGCAGCCAAGATCTGCGGAGCGACAATGAGCAGTTCTTC.

J is TRBJ2-5 and V is TRBV24-1, with 7 bases aligning to TRBD1. This CDR3 has 14 residues. With 3 bases clipped from V and 2 bases from J, the junction kept 2 bases outside the gene matches. From germline, CDR1 is KGHDR and CDR2 SFDVKD. CDR3 protein: CATSDPGQQETQYF. CDR3 DNA sequence: TGTGCCACCAGTGATCCGGGACAGCAAGAGACCCAGTACTTC.

This clone has only a few counts. The gene calls are TRBV27 and TRBJ1-2; 8 bases are shared with TRBD1. With V trimmed by 0 bases and J by 4 bases, 1 base remained unmatched. The CDR3 extends over 14 amino acids. The germline gives CDR1 MNHEY, CDR2 SMNVEV (reference sequence). The CDR3 nucleotides read TGTGCCAGCAGTTTATCGACAGGGGCCTATGGCTACACCTTC. This translates into CASSLSTGAYGYTF.

This clone was detected only a few times. The chain joins TRBV14 to TRBJ2-3; 8 bases map to TRBD2. V lost 2 bases to trimming and J lost 3 bases; unmatched junction nucleotides: 4. This CDR3 has 15 residues. CDR1 is SGHDN, CDR2 FVKESK, per germline. CDR3 in DNA: TGTGCCAGCAGCCAATTAACTAGCGGAACAGATACGCAGTATTTT. Encoded protein: CASSQLTSGTDTQYF.

The rearrangement joins TRBV3-1 (or the pseudogene TRBV3-2) to TRBJ1-2, with TRBD1 matching 7 bases. The CDR3 runs 14 residues. Unmatched junction bases numbered 5, after V lost 5 bases and J lost 2 bases. Germline V lookup: CDR1 LGHDT, CDR2 YNNKEL (reference sequence). The CDR3 nucleotides read TGTGCCAGCAGCAGATGGGACAGAAACTATGGCTACACCTTC. This sequence encodes CASSRWDRNYGYTF.

The chain is built from TRBV10-2 and TRBJ2-7; TRBD2 is a possible D gene (7 bases). CDR3 length equals 15 residues. Germline CDR1 reads WSHSY; CDR2 reads SAAADI. V lost 7 bases, J lost 2 bases, and 18 bases lay in between. The DNA of the CDR3 is TGCGCCAGCAATCCCGGGGCGGGGGCCACCTACGAGCAGTACTTC. This gives the protein CASNPGAGATYEQYF.

The genes are TRBV19 and TRBJ2-3, with no clear D. V was clipped by 1 base and J by 3 bases, with 8 bases between them. Germline V gives CDR1 LNHDA, CDR2 SQIVND (reference sequence). This CDR3 contains 14 residues. The CDR3 nucleotides are TGTGCCAGTAGTATAGGGGCAGAGACAGATACGCAGTATTTT. This codes for CASSIGAETDTQYF.

The chain combines TRBV6-5 with TRBJ1-6; no reliable D call. The CDR3 consists of 15 residues. Trimming pared 5 bases from V and 7 bases from J, leaving 15 bases between. Germline loops: CDR1 MNHEY, CDR2 SVGAGI. CDR3 bases: TGTGCCAGCAGTAGCAAGTCCCTCCCAAATTCACCCCTCCACTTT. Protein sequence: CASSSKSLPNSPLHF.

The genes are TRBV27 and TRBJ2-7, with D maybe TRBD1 (7 bases). The CDR3 contains 14 residues. The germline V and J ends were trimmed by 3 bases and 6 bases, with 15 bases remaining between them. Germline V gene lookup returns CDR1 MNHEY and CDR2 SMNVEV (reference sequence). The CDR3 DNA follows: TGTGCCAGCAGTTTCCGACAGGGAGGTCTCGAGCAGTACTTC. Translating it yields CASSFRQGGLEQYF.

Comments on this clone: The junction differs from germline at one of its ends, possibly a read error. This chain uses TRBV7-9 with TRBJ1-2, with a tentative D call TRBD1 (6 bases). The length of the CDR3 is 11 residues. The germline V gene encodes CDR1 SEHNR and CDR2 FQNEAQ (reference sequence). CDR3 nucleotides: TGTGCCAGCAGCTTAGGCGGGGGGCACTACTTC. Translated: CASSLGGGHYF.

This clone turned up a few times. The chain links TRBV7-9 to TRBJ1-6; D is ambiguous. This CDR3 is 13 amino acids long. Trimming removed 5 bases at V and 8 bases at J, with 10 bases between. Germline CDR1 SEHNR, CDR2 FQNEAQ (reference sequence). The CDR3 coding sequence is TGTGCCAGCAGCCCCACCCCGGATTCACCCCTCCACTTT. Residues: CASSPTPDSPLHF.